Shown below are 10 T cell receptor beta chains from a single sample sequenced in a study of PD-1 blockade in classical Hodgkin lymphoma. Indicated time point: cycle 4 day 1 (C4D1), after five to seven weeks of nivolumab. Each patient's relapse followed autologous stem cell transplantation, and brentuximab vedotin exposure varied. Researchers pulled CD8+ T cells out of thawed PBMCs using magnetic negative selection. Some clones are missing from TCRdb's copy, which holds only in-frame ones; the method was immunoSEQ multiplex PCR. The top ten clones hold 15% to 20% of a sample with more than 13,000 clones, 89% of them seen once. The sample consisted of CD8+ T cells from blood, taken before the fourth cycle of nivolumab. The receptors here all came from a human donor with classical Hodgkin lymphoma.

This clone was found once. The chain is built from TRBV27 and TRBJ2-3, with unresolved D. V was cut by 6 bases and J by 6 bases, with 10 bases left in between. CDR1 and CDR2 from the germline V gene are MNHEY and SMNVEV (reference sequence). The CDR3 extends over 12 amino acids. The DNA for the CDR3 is TGTGCCAGCAGGGCCTCCCCTGATACGCAGTATTTT. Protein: CASRASPDTQYF.

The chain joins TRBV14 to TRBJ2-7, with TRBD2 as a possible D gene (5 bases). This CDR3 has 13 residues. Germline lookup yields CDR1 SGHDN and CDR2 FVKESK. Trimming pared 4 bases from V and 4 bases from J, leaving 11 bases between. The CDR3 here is CASSRGEPYEQYF. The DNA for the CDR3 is TGTGCCAGCAGCCGGGGAGAACCGTACGAGCAGTACTTC. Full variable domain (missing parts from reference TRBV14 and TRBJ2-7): EAGVTQFPSHSVIEKGQTVTLRCDPISGHDNLYWYRRVMGKEIKFLLHFVKESKQDESGMPNNRFLAERTGGTYSTLKVQPAELEDSGVYFCASSRGEPYEQYFGPGTRLTVT.

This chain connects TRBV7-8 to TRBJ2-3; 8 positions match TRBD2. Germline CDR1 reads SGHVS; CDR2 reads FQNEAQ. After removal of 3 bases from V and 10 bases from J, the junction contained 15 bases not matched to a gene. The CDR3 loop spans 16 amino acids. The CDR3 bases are TGTGCCAGCAGCTTCCAGAGCGGGAGTAACATTGGTGCGCAGTATTTT. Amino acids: CASSFQSGSNIGAQYF.

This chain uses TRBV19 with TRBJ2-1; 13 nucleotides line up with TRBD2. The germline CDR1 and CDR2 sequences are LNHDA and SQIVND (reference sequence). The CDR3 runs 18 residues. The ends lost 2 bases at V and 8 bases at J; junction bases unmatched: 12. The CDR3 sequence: CASSIWGLAGPEGDEQFF. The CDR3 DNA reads TGTGCCAGTAGTATATGGGGACTAGCGGGACCGGAGGGCGATGAGCAGTTCTTC.

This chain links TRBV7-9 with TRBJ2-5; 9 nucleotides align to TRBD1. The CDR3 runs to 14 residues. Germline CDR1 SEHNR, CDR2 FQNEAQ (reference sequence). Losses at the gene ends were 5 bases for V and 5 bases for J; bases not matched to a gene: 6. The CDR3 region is CASSNRGLVETQYF. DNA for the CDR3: TGTGCCAGCAGCAACAGGGGGCTAGTGGAGACCCAGTACTTC.

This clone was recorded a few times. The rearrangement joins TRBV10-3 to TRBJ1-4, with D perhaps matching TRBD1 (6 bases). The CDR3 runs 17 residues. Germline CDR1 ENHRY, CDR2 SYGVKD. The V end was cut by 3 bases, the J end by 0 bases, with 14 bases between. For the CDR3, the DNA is TGTGCCATCAGTGACCGGGCTGCAGGGGCAACTAATGAAAAACTGTTTTTT. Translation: CAISDRAAGATNEKLFF.

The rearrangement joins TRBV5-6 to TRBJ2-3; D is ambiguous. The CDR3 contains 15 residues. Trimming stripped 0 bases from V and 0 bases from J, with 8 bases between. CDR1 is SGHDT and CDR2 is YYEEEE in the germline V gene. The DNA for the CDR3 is TGTGCCAGCAGCTTGGCCCTAGAGAGCACAGATACGCAGTATTTT. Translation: CASSLALESTDTQYF. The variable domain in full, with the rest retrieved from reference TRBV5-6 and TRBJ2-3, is DAGVTQSPTHLIKTRGQQVTLRCSPKSGHDTVSWYQQALGQGPQFIFQYYEEEERQRGNFPDRFSGHQFPNYSSELNVNALLLGDSALYLCASSLALESTDTQYFGPGTRLTVL.

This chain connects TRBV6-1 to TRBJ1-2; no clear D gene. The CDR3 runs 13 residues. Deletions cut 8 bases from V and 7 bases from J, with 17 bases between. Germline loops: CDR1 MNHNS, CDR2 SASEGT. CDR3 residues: CASFKDALGGYTF. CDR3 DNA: TGTGCCAGCTTCAAGGACGCTCTGGGTGGCTACACCTTC.

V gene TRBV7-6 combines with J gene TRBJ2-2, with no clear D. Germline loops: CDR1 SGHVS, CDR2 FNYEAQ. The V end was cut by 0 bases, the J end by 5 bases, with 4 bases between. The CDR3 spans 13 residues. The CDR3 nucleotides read TGTGCCAGCAGCTTAGCAGGGACCGGGGAGCTGTTTTTT. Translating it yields CASSLAGTGELFF.

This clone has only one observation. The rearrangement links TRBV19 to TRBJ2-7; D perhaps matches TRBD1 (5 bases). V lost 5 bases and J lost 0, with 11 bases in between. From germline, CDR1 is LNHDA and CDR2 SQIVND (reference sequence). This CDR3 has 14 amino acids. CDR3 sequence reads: CASSDLGDSYEQYF. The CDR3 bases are TGTGCCAGTAGTGACCTAGGGGACTCCTACGAGCAGTACTTC. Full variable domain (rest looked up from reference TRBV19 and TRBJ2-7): DGGITQSPKYLFRKEGQNVTLSCEQNLNHDAMYWYRQDPGQGLRLIYYSQIVNDFQKGDIAEGYSVSREKKESFPLTVTSAQKNPTAFYLCASSDLGDSYEQYFGPGTRLTVT.